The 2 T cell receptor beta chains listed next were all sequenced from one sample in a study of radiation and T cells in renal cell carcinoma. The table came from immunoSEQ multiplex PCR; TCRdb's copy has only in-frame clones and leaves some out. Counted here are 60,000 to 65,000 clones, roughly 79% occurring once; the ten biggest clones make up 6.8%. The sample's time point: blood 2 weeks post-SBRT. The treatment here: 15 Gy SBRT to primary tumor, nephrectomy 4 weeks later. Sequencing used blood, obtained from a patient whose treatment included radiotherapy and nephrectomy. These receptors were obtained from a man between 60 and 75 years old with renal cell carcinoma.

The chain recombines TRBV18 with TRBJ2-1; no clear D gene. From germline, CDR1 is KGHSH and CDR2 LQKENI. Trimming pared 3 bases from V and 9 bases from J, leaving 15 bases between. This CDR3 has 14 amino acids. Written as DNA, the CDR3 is TGTGCCAGCTCACCTATTCTAGGTTGGAGTGAGCAGTTCTTC. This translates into CASSPILGWSEQFF.

CDR3 in amino acids: CASSPYGSNSPLHF. Written as DNA, the CDR3 is TGTGCCAGCAGCCCCTACGGGAGTAATTCACCCCTCCACTTT. The genes are TRBV27 and TRBJ1-6; D gene unclear. V was cut by 6 bases and J by 6 bases, with 12 bases left in between. Germline lookup yields CDR1 MNHEY and CDR2 SMNVEV (reference sequence). The CDR3 is made up of 14 amino acids.